The source of this T cell receptor (beta chain) is a study of CD8 T cells in Susac syndrome. In the study overall: Blood was drawn from patients with Susac syndrome. At that point, they were therapy-naive, on corticosteroids, or on intravenous immunoglobulin alone.

Study-wide points: Repertoires of Susac syndrome CD4+ T cells lacked clonal expansion.

RNA in amounts of roughly 0.5 to 1 ug was reverse transcribed with random hexamers. TCRdb ran MiXCR on the immunoSEQ multiplex PCR reads and lists one entry per CDR3 protein. The table shows some 150,000 distinct CDR3 sequences, with around 96% occurring only once. About this clonotype itself: The antigen is unknown.

What was sequenced was CD4+ T cells from PBMCs. The TCR originated in a human donor with Susac syndrome.

The CDR3 region is CASSQDSPSTDTQYF. CDR3 sequence (DNA): TGTGCCAGCAGCCAGGACAGCCCTAGCACAGATACGCAGTATTTT. V and J are TRBV7-2 and TRBJ2-3; D is possibly TRBD1 (6 bases). CDR1 SGHTA and CDR2 FQGNSA come from the germline V gene. The CDR3 is 15 amino acids. The ends were cut back, 5 bases at V and 0 bases at J, with 12 bases in the middle.